This TCR beta chain was obtained from a study of PD-1 blockade in classical Hodgkin lymphoma. Turning to the study itself: The patients were dosed with nivolumab 3 mg/kg, infused intravenously every 2 weeks.

Generated by immunoSEQ multiplex PCR, the TCRdb table keeps only in-frame clones and is missing some. Of 20,000 to 30,000 clones listed, approximately 64% are singletons. V dropped 3 bases and J dropped 4; count of bases not matched to a gene: 6. Germline CDR1 and CDR2: SGHVS and FQNEAQ. The CDR3 runs 16 residues. In every patient, relapse followed autologous stem cell transplantation, while exposure to brentuximab vedotin differed. The chain recombines TRBV7-8 with TRBJ2-2; 9 nucleotides agree with TRBD2. The sequence came from a human donor with classical Hodgkin lymphoma. Sample: peripheral blood mononuclear cells (PBMCs), taken before the second cycle of nivolumab. CDR3 loop: CASSFRSGGPTGELFF. The CDR3 bases are TGTGCCAGCAGCTTCCGTAGCGGGGGCCCCACCGGGGAGCTGTTTTTT.